This T cell receptor (beta chain) was documented in a study of blood T cell repertoires in COVID-19. Overall study context: Sites across the United States, Italy and Spain contributed samples from acute and convalescent COVID-19. PBMCs, B-cell-depleted T cells, or T cells were the source of the cDNA or gDNA that made up the material.

For this clone: Likely a read error: the CDR3 ends without its conserved phenylalanine or tryptophan.

Methods used by the authors: Reference gene primer amplification yielded estimated nucleated cell counts. TCRdb keeps only in-frame clones here, not all; method: immunoSEQ multiplex PCR. V and J calls and clone size are given by that table; D and trimming were obtained from the DNA. The sample has 55,000 to 75,000 clones, around 77% seen once; the top ten hold less than 25%. CDR1 and CDR2 from the germline V gene are SGHKS and YYEKEE (reference sequence). The CDR3 is 16 amino acids. V gave up 0 bases and J gave up 4 bases, with 16 bases separating them. The sequenced sample was peripheral blood. The chain recombines TRBV5-5 with TRBJ1-2; D not certain. This TCR was recovered from a man older than 75 with active or convalescent COVID-19. CDR3: CASSLGAPDLSYGYTL. CDR3 in DNA: TGTGCCAGCAGCTTGGGGGCCCCCGACCTCTCCTATGGCTACACCCTC.